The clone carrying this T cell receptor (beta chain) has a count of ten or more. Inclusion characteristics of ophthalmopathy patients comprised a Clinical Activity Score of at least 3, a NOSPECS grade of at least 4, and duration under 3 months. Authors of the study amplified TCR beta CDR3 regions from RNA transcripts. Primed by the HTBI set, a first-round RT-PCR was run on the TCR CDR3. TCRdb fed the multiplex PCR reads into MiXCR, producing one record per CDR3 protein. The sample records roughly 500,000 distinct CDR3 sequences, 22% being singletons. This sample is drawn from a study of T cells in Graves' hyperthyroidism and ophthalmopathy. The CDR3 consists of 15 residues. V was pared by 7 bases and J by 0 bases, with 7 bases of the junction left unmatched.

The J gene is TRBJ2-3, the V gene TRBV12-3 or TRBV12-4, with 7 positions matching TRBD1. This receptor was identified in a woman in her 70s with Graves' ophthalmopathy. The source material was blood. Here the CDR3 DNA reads TGTGCCAGCACCCCGACAGGGACCAGCACAGATACGCAGTATTTT. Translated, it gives CASTPTGTSTDTQYF.